This record looks at one T cell receptor (beta chain) sequence and its context. Its antigen remains unidentified. This CDR3 has 13 residues. V dropped 7 bases and J dropped 6 bases, with 13 bases sitting between them. Germline V gives CDR1 MGHDK, CDR2 SYGVNS. Each diagnosis was determined on the basis of clinical symptoms, serum thyroxine, TRAb, thyroid ultrasound and orbital computed tomography. This entry comes from a study of Graves' ophthalmopathy and Graves' hyperthyroidism. At the level of the study: Pretreatment peripheral blood was obtained at initial diagnosis. General observations from the study: Most thyroid clonotypes expanded beyond 0.001 frequency were also found in blood.

Transcripts of RNA were the source for amplifying TCR beta CDR3 regions. HTBI primers primed a first-round RT-PCR, and a second-round multiplex PCR followed. TCRdb re-analysed the multiplex PCR reads in MiXCR, keeping a single row per CDR3 protein. The sample has 650,000 to 900,000 distinct CDR3 sequences; around 40% are singletons. This TCR derives from an adult man with Graves' ophthalmopathy. Sequencing used peripheral blood. The chain links TRBV25-1 to TRBJ2-1; D is perhaps TRBD1 (5 bases). The CDR3 DNA follows: TGTGCCAGCAATCCCCAGGGCCGCAATGAGCAGTTCTTC. Translating it yields CASNPQGRNEQFF.